The source of this T cell receptor (beta chain) is a study of cytomegalovirus exposure and HLA in healthy donors. Study results and limitations: Immune exposure information comprised only CMV serostatus.

This clone occurred a few times. Its antigen is unknown. Donors were nominally healthy when sampled, though unrecorded immune exposures were likely. The V gene's germline CDR1 is SGHNT and CDR2 YYREEE (reference sequence). The V end lost 4 bases, the J end lost 1 base, and 14 bases lay between the germline ends. This CDR3 contains 15 residues. The primer mix had 60 Vbeta and 13 Jbeta primers. This table comes from immunoSEQ multiplex PCR, and its TCRdb copy is limited to in-frame clones, with some not included. Found here are about 150,000 clones, around 78% of them singletons; the top ten hold under 2%.

Source material: PBMCs. The clonotype was recovered from a female donor in good health and CMV-seropositive. This rearrangement joins TRBV5-4 to TRBJ1-1; D may be TRBD1 (6 bases). The CDR3 protein is CASSPGKDRNTEAFF. The CDR3 DNA follows: TGTGCCAGCAGCCCCGGGAAGGACAGGAACACTGAAGCTTTCTTT.